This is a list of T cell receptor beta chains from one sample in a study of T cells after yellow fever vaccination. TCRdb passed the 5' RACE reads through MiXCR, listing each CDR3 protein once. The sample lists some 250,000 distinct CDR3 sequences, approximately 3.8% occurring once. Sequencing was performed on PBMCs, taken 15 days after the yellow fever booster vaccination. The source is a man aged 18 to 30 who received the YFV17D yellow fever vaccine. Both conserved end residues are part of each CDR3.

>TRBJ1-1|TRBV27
CASSFSWGQQAFF
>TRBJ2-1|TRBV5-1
CASSGGWSSYNEQFF
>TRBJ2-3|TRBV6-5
CASSYGQTGTSTDTQYF
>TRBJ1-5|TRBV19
CASSISLSARPQHF
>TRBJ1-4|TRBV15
CATSRGQAPRELFF
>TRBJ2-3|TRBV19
CASSTSPTDTQYF
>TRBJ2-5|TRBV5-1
CASSSGTQETQYF
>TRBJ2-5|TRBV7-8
CASSLVRSLPGETQYF
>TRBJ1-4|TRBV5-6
CASSLQGQGLFGTNEKLFF
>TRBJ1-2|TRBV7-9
CASSLLGVNYGYTF
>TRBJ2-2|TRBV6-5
CASSPRDRGYTGELFF
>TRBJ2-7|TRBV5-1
CASSLMAGQWEQYF
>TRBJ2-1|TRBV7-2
CASSLIWRGGDRNEQFF
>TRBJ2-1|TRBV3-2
CASSQDRDSWHEQFF
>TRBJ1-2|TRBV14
CASSPRRAPVSGYTF
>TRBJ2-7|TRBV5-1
CASSLGHLDEQYF
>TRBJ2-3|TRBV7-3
CASSLTVASVKYF